This entry describes one T cell receptor (beta chain). Its antigen is unknown. The data were obtained in a study of cytomegalovirus exposure and HLA in healthy donors. Findings of the study overall: The study designated 150 or so TCR beta chains cytomegalovirus-associated.

Primers for the PCR totalled 60 Vbeta and 13 Jbeta. Generated by immunoSEQ multiplex PCR, the TCRdb table keeps only in-frame clones and is missing some. Here the sample spans around 200,000 clones, approximately 90% being singletons. This CDR3 is 15 amino acids long. Germline lookup yields CDR1 MNHNY and CDR2 SVGAGI (reference sequence). Trimming took 3 bases from V and 0 from J, leaving 10 bases between them. Input material: PBMCs. This receptor was obtained from a young woman in good health and CMV-seronegative. This chain uses TRBV6-6 with TRBJ2-3, with a possible D match to TRBD1 (5 bases). CDR3 sequence: CASSYLGPSTDTQYF. CDR3 DNA: TGTGCCAGCAGTTATCTGGGGCCTAGCACAGATACGCAGTATTTT.